The 9 T cell receptor beta chains below come from one sample, sequenced in a study of OX40 agonist ivuxolimab in advanced cancers. The repertoire was sequenced with immunoSEQ multiplex PCR; TCRdb's copy has only in-frame clones and lacks some. The sample gives about 73,000 clones, more than 80% of which show up once; roughly 0.51% is in the top ten. This specimen consisted of CD4+ or CD8+ T cells sorted from blood, obtained in a trial of the OX40 agonist ivuxolimab. The receptors here all came from an adult with an advanced solid tumor such as melanoma, head and neck, liver or kidney cancer.

The chain joins TRBV27 to TRBJ2-7; the D is unclear. Germline V gives CDR1 MNHEY, CDR2 SMNVEV (reference sequence). The length of the CDR3 is 16 residues. V was trimmed by 1 base and J by 1 base, leaving 14 bases between them. The CDR3 bases are TGTGCCAGCAGTTTATATGGGGATGATAGGTCCTACGAGCAGTACTTC. Protein product: CASSLYGDDRSYEQYF.

V gene TRBV4-1 combines with J gene TRBJ2-3, with D tentatively TRBD2 (6 bases). The V end lost 4 bases, the J end lost 6 bases, and 17 bases lay between the germline ends. Germline loops: CDR1 MGHRA, CDR2 YSYEKL. The CDR3 loop spans 15 amino acids. Here the CDR3 DNA reads TGCGCCAGCAGCCCCTCCGGGGGTACAAGCGATACGCAGTATTTT. Translation gives CASSPSGGTSDTQYF.

The chain carries TRBV19 and TRBJ2-2, with D uncertain. V was shortened by 6 bases and J by 2 bases, with 10 bases between the two germline ends. The CDR3 sequence is 14 residues long. CDR1 is LNHDA and CDR2 is SQIVND in the germline V gene (reference sequence). CDR3 bases: TGTGCCAGTAGGGACCGAGAAAACACCGGGGAGCTGTTTTTT. Translated: CASRDRENTGELFF. Filled out from reference TRBV19 and TRBJ2-2, the complete variable domain reads DGGITQSPKYLFRKEGQNVTLSCEQNLNHDAMYWYRQDPGQGLRLIYYSQIVNDFQKGDIAEGYSVSREKKESFPLTVTSAQKNPTAFYLCASRDRENTGELFFGEGSRLTVL.

The chain employs TRBV2 and TRBJ2-3; 9 nucleotides match TRBD2. The CDR3 length is 16 residues. The J segment lost 4 bases and the V segment lost 3 bases, leaving 8 bases of the junction unmatched. Germline-derived CDR1 and CDR2 are SNHLY and FYNNEI. The CDR3 is CASSEDAGGPSDTQYF. The CDR3 nucleotides are TGTGCCAGCAGTGAGGATGCGGGAGGGCCTTCAGATACGCAGTATTTT.

J is TRBJ2-2 and V is TRBV12-5; D gene uncertain. V lost 5 bases to trimming and J lost 7 bases, with 11 bases between them. Germline V gene sequence: CDR1 LGHNT, CDR2 FRNRAP. The CDR3 sequence is 13 residues long. CDR3 in DNA: TGTGCTAGTGGTCCTCGGATCGTCGGGGAGCTGTTTTTT. Translation gives CASGPRIVGELFF.

In this sample, this clone turned up once. The chain employs TRBV5-8 and TRBJ2-5; 7 bases are shared with TRBD1. The junction had 6 bases not matched to a gene; V was cut back by 2 bases and J by 5 bases. Germline V CDR1 and CDR2: SGHTS, YDEGEE. The CDR3 spans 14 residues. CDR3 coding DNA: TGTGCCAGCAGCTTCCCAGGGGGAGTGGAGACCCAGTACTTC. Its protein is CASSFPGGVETQYF.

V is TRBV9 and J is TRBJ2-2; the D gene is possibly TRBD1 (5 bases). This CDR3 comprises 14 residues. Germline V gene sequence: CDR1 SGDLS, CDR2 YYNGEE. Trimming pared 3 bases from V and 3 bases from J, leaving 9 bases between. The CDR3 coding sequence is TGTGCCAGCAGCGAGGGGATCCACACCGGGGAGCTGTTTTTT. This codes for CASSEGIHTGELFF.

The chain recombines TRBV4-1 with TRBJ2-7; D is uncertain. The CDR3 is 16 residues long. Trimming removed 0 bases from V and 5 bases from J, with 17 bases in between. The V gene's germline CDR1 is MGHRA and CDR2 YSYEKL. The CDR3 here is CASSQEFGNLLNEQYF. In DNA form, the CDR3 reads TGCGCCAGCAGCCAAGAATTTGGGAACCTTCTAAACGAGCAGTACTTC.

CDR3 protein: CAWSSGTFSSYEQYF. CDR3 DNA: TGTGCCTGGAGTTCTGGGACATTTTCCTCCTACGAGCAGTACTTC. The rearrangement links TRBV30 to TRBJ2-7, with D possibly being TRBD1 (6 bases). This CDR3 is 15 amino acids long. Germline V gene sequence: CDR1 GTSNPN, CDR2 SVGIG (reference sequence). Trimming cost V 2 bases and J 0 bases, with 14 bases left between them.